Presented here are 9 T cell receptor beta chains from one specimen sequenced in a study of CD8 T cells in ankylosing spondylitis. MiXCR was run by TCRdb on the 5' RACE reads, yielding one entry per CDR3 protein. The sample includes about 200,000 distinct CDR3 sequences, around 13% seen only once; the top ten take 16%. The sample was blood, either unsorted or a sorted T cell fraction (not recorded which). These receptors were obtained from a male donor with ankylosing spondylitis or in good health (not recorded which).

This clonotype came up a few times. This CDR3 is CASQGRTASPPETQYF. Written as DNA, the CDR3 is TGTGCCAGCCAGGGCCGGACAGCCTCGCCTCCTGAGACCCAGTACTTC. The chain employs TRBV2 and TRBJ2-5, with D maybe TRBD1 (6 bases). Deletions cut 8 bases from V and 5 bases from J, with 24 bases between. Germline V gene data show CDR1 as SNHLY and CDR2 as FYNNEI. The CDR3 sequence is 16 residues long.

This clonotype was seen repeatedly, ten times or more. This sequence joins TRBV4-1 and TRBJ2-7; a possible D gene is TRBD2 (6 bases). Germline V CDR1 and CDR2: MGHRA, YSYEKL. Trimming removed 0 bases at V and 2 bases at J, with 8 bases between. This CDR3 spans 14 amino acids. CDR3 protein: CASSQEWGAYEQYF. The DNA of the CDR3 is TGCGCCAGCAGCCAAGAATGGGGGGCCTACGAGCAGTACTTC.

V usage is TRBV6-4 and J usage is TRBJ2-1; D is unclear. The V end was cut by 6 bases, the J end by 10 bases, with 22 bases between. The CDR3 has 15 amino acids. The germline V gene has CDR1 MRHNA and CDR2 SNTAGT. This chain's CDR3 is CASSLIQDPAEEQFF. The CDR3 nucleotides read TGTGCCAGCAGCCTGATCCAGGACCCTGCCGAGGAGCAGTTCTTC.

The rearrangement joins TRBV10-1 to TRBJ2-3; tentative D call: TRBD2 (6 bases). This CDR3 comprises 15 residues. CDR1 WNHNN and CDR2 SYGVQD come from the germline V gene (reference sequence). The germline V and J ends were trimmed by 2 bases and 0 bases, with 9 bases remaining between them. The CDR3 protein is CASSEAGWSTDTQYF. In DNA form, the CDR3 reads TGCGCCAGCAGTGAGGCGGGGTGGAGCACAGATACGCAGTATTTT.

V and J are TRBV29-1 and TRBJ1-1; D call uncertain. The CDR3 extends over 10 amino acids. Germline CDR1 reads SQVTM; CDR2 reads ANQGSEA. V was clipped by 5 bases and J by 7 bases, with 8 bases between them. The DNA of the CDR3 is TGCAGCGTTCTGCTGGTTGAAGCTTTCTTT. Encoded protein: CSVLLVEAFF.

The rearrangement joins TRBV12-3 or TRBV12-4 to TRBJ2-2; D ambiguous. This CDR3 contains 15 residues. V was clipped by 5 bases and J by 4 bases, with 14 bases between them. CDR3 loop: CASSPLVAVTGELFF. The CDR3 nucleotides read TGTGCCAGCAGTCCTTTGGTCGCGGTCACCGGGGAGCTGTTTTTT.

This clonotype was seen at least ten times. The chain uses TRBV6-4 and TRBJ1-4, with D unresolved. Looked up from germline, CDR1 is MRHNA and CDR2 is SNTAGT. V lost 0 bases and J 8 bases, leaving 7 bases between the germline ends. The CDR3 sequence is 13 residues long. CDR3 protein: CASSDSASEKLFF. For the CDR3, the DNA is TGTGCCAGCAGTGACTCGGCCAGCGAAAAACTGTTTTTT.

This clonotype was recorded many times. The chain employs TRBV12-3 or TRBV12-4 and TRBJ2-3; 9 positions agree with TRBD1. This CDR3 has 12 residues. V lost 5 bases, J lost 10 bases, and 4 bases stayed unmatched. CDR3 sequence reads: CASSPGTGSQYF. The DNA for the CDR3 is TGTGCCAGCAGTCCCGGGACAGGGTCGCAGTATTTT.

This clonotype was observed a few times. This chain's CDR3 is CAWTQGGEQYF. In DNA form, the CDR3 reads TGTGCCTGGACCCAGGGTGGCGAGCAGTACTTC. The chain combines TRBV30 with TRBJ2-7, with a possible D match to TRBD1 (5 bases). Germline V gene data show CDR1 as GTSNPN and CDR2 as SVGIG (reference sequence). Trimming pared 4 bases from V and 6 bases from J, leaving 10 bases between. The CDR3 spans 11 residues.